This TCR beta chain is drawn from a study of shared clonotypes between healthy human individuals. The assay was carried out at the deep level. The assay was immunoSEQ multiplex PCR, and TCRdb's table has in-frame clones only and misses some. The sample yields 2 million or so clones, 95% seen once. This clone was picked up one time. The study separated CD4+ cells into CD45RA+ naive and CD45RA-negative memory subsets. Input material: naive CD4+ T cells sorted from blood. Subset indicated: CD45RA+ positively selected. The receptor's source is a man between 18 and 29 years old in good health.

The CDR3 bases are TGTGCCAGCAGTGAACGTATACTTGGAAACACCATATATTTT. Protein sequence: CASSERILGNTIYF. The chain carries TRBV6-1 and TRBJ1-3; D uncertain. Trimming stripped 2 bases from V and 3 bases from J, with 8 bases between. CDR1 MNHNS and CDR2 SASEGT come from the germline V gene. The CDR3 has 14 amino acids.